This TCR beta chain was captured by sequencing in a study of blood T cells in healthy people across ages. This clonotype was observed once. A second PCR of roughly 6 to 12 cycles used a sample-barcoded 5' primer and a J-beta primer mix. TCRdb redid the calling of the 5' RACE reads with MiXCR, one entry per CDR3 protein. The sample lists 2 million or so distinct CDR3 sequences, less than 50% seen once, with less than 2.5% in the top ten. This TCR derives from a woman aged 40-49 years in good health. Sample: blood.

The CDR3 loop reads CASSYRETGGDEQFF. The CDR3 DNA sequence: TGTGCCAGCAGTTACCGGGAAACAGGGGGCGATGAGCAGTTCTTC. The V and J genes are TRBV6-6 and TRBJ2-1, with TRBD1 identical over 9 bases. The CDR3 has 15 residues. The junction had 7 bases not matched to a gene; V was cut back by 2 bases and J by 8 bases. Looked up from germline, CDR1 is MNHNY and CDR2 is SVGAGI (reference sequence).